This TCR beta chain was captured in a study of human T cells and chemical hapten exposure. From the RACE reads, TCRdb called clonotypes with MiXCR, one entry per CDR3 protein. The sample holds 180,000 or so distinct CDR3 sequences, about 22% seen once. V lost 1 base to trimming and J lost 0 bases; unmatched junction nucleotides: 2. CDR1 LGHNA and CDR2 YNFKEQ come from the germline V gene. CDR3 length equals 15 residues. This clonotype was observed a few times. Time point specified: patch test 1, 2 weeks after DPC sensitization. Treatment defined: therapeutic diphenylcyclopropenone sensitization with weekly scalp DPC.

The clonotype was recovered from a woman aged 45-59 years with alopecia areata. Some clones in this sample may be carry-over from other donors' samples. Source: whole blood, taken in connection with sensitization to the hapten diphenylcyclopropenone (DPC). V gene TRBV4-2 combines with J gene TRBJ2-7; 8 positions agree with TRBD2. CDR3 amino acids: CASSQGLASSYEQYF. The CDR3 DNA reads as TGTGCCAGCAGCCAAGGACTAGCGTCCTCCTACGAGCAGTACTTC.